Below are 30 T cell receptor beta chains sequenced from a single sample in a study of CD8 T cells in ankylosing spondylitis. TCRdb passed the 5' RACE reads through MiXCR, listing each CDR3 protein once. The sample yields a few hundred thousand distinct CDR3 sequences, roughly 18% seen once. Sequencing was done on a sample of blood, either unsorted or a sorted T cell fraction (not recorded which). Receptor source: a male donor with ankylosing spondylitis or in good health (not recorded which).

Ten or more counts support this clonotype. The chain joins TRBV4-2 to TRBJ2-6; D not resolved. Germline CDR1 reads LGHNA; CDR2 reads YNFKEQ. The CDR3 is 19 amino acids. Between the trimmed V and J ends, which lost 0 bases and 0 bases, there was a span of 15 bases. In DNA form, the CDR3 reads TGTGCCAGCAGCCAAGAGCGCGCGACACTGATCTCTGGGGCCAACGTCCTGACTTTC. Its protein product is CASSQERATLISGANVLTF.

The chain employs TRBV12-3 or TRBV12-4 and TRBJ2-1; D is perhaps TRBD1 (6 bases). This CDR3 has 11 residues. With 5 bases removed from V and 9 bases from J, the gap between germline ends came to 8 bases. The CDR3 DNA sequence: TGTGCCAGCAGTACAGGGATTGAGCAGTTCTTC. Translating it yields CASSTGIEQFF.

This chain connects TRBV6-1 to TRBJ1-1; 7 nucleotides align to TRBD1. V dropped 5 bases and J dropped 0; count of bases not matched to a gene: 6. The CDR3 consists of 15 residues. Germline-derived CDR1 and CDR2 are MNHNS and SASEGT. CDR3 residues: CASSTVRGVNTEAFF. The CDR3 nucleotides read TGTGCCAGCAGTACAGTCAGGGGGGTGAACACTGAAGCTTTCTTT.

This clonotype came up a few times. The CDR3 coding sequence is TGCGCCAGCAGCTTGTGGGGATCAACTGAGTACGAGCAGTACTTC. As protein: CASSLWGSTEYEQYF. The gene calls are TRBV5-1 and TRBJ2-7; D is unresolved. The CDR3 extends over 15 amino acids. Trimming stripped 1 base from V and 4 bases from J, with 15 bases between. Germline V gives CDR1 SGHRS, CDR2 YFSETQ.

This clonotype was found many times. The rearrangement uses TRBV12-3 or TRBV12-4 and TRBJ2-2; no reliable D call. This CDR3 contains 14 residues. V lost 1 base to trimming and J lost 4 bases, with 7 bases between them. The CDR3 DNA is TGTGCCAGCAGTTTAGGTGGTGGCACCGGGGAGCTGTTTTTT. This sequence encodes CASSLGGGTGELFF.

The chain has TRBV6-2 or TRBV6-3 and TRBJ2-1; 10 bases match TRBD2. This CDR3 has 17 amino acids. CDR1 and CDR2 from the germline V gene are MNHEY and SVGEGT. The J segment lost 8 bases and the V segment lost 6 bases, leaving 16 bases of the junction unmatched. The CDR3 sequence: CASSPGLASLTNDEQFF. The CDR3 DNA reads TGTGCCAGCAGCCCGGGACTAGCGAGCCTGACCAACGATGAGCAGTTCTTC.

In its sample, this clonotype was seen a few times. The V call is TRBV5-1, the J call TRBJ2-7, with D uncertain. V was clipped by 5 bases and J by 2 bases, with 11 bases between them. Germline V gene lookup returns CDR1 SGHRS and CDR2 YFSETQ. The CDR3 is made up of 13 amino acids. The CDR3 bases are TGCGCCAGCAGTTTAGACAAGCCCTACGAGCAGTACTTC. As protein: CASSLDKPYEQYF.

V gene TRBV9 combines with J gene TRBJ2-3; 9 nucleotides line up with TRBD1. This CDR3 contains 16 residues. Per germline, CDR1 SGDLS and CDR2 YYNGEE. The V and J ends lost 3 bases and 5 bases, in that order; junction bases with no gene match: 10. CDR3 bases: TGTGCCAGCAGCGCGAGTGGACAGGGGAGATTAGATACGCAGTATTTT. This encodes CASSASGQGRLDTQYF.

The chain employs TRBV2 and TRBJ2-1, with D perhaps matching TRBD2 (5 bases). Trimming removed 8 bases from V and 4 bases from J, with 12 bases in between. Germline V lookup: CDR1 SNHLY, CDR2 FYNNEI. The CDR3 loop spans 13 amino acids. The CDR3 DNA sequence: TGTGCCAGCGGAGGCCGGGATTACAATGAGCAGTTCTTC. Its protein product is CASGGRDYNEQFF.

The V call is TRBV29-1, the J call TRBJ2-3; D is tentatively TRBD1 or TRBD2 (5 bases each). This CDR3 spans 18 amino acids. CDR1 is SQVTM, CDR2 ANQGSEA, per germline. The germline V and J ends were trimmed by 7 bases and 4 bases, with 30 bases remaining between them. In nucleotides, the CDR3 is TGCAGCGCCGGGCGGAGTTTGGGGGATGGTCTGCGCGCAGATACGCAGTATTTT. Translating it yields CSAGRSLGDGLRADTQYF.

This clonotype was recorded at least ten times. The CDR3 sequence is CASSRMDTEAFF. CDR3 nucleotides: TGTGCCAGCAGCCGGATGGACACTGAAGCTTTCTTT. The chain recombines TRBV7-9 with TRBJ1-1, with D hard to call. CDR1 is SEHNR, CDR2 FQNEAQ, per germline (reference sequence). Deletions cut 5 bases from V and 3 bases from J, with 7 bases between. The CDR3 has 12 residues.

This clonotype was seen more than once but under ten times. The CDR3 spells CASSPRDSPNEQFF. The CDR3 region has the DNA TGTGCCAGCAGCCCCCGGGACAGTCCCAATGAGCAGTTCTTC. The V and J genes are TRBV7-9 and TRBJ2-1; TRBD1 aligns across 7 bases. CDR1 and CDR2 (germline): SEHNR, FQNEAQ (reference sequence). The CDR3 length is 14 residues. V was pared by 5 bases and J by 6 bases, with 7 bases of the junction left unmatched.

At least ten counts were recorded for this clonotype. This chain uses TRBV20-1 with TRBJ2-7; 9 positions agree with TRBD2. Trimming took 1 base from V and 5 from J; bases not matched to a gene: 6. The CDR3 is made up of 14 amino acids. Looked up from germline, CDR1 is DFQATT and CDR2 is SNEGSKA (reference sequence). CDR3 protein: CSARVELAGNEQYF. Written as DNA, the CDR3 is TGCAGTGCTAGAGTTGAACTAGCGGGTAACGAGCAGTACTTC.

The table lists this clonotype with a few counts. The chain uses TRBV4-3 and TRBJ2-1; the match to TRBD1 covers 9 bases. There are 15 residues in the CDR3. V lost 4 bases to trimming and J lost 4 bases; unmatched junction nucleotides: 5. Germline assignment: CDR1 LGHNA and CDR2 YSLEER. In DNA form, the CDR3 reads TGCGCCAGCAGCCCAGGGGGGACAGGGTACAATGAGCAGTTCTTC. Translation: CASSPGGTGYNEQFF.

The table lists this clonotype with a few counts. This sequence joins TRBV20-1 and TRBJ2-1; TRBD1 aligns across 8 bases. The V and J ends lost 6 bases and 2 bases, in that order; junction bases with no gene match: 12. The CDR3 is made up of 16 amino acids. CDR1 and CDR2 from the germline V gene are DFQATT and SNEGSKA (reference sequence). CDR3 loop: CSAGQGASLTYNEQFF. The CDR3, as DNA: TGCAGTGCGGGGCAGGGGGCCTCATTAACCTACAATGAGCAGTTCTTC.

This clonotype was observed a handful of times. The chain links TRBV29-1 to TRBJ2-1, with 11 nucleotides matching TRBD2. The germline V gene encodes CDR1 SQVTM and CDR2 ANQGSEA. This CDR3 region has 13 residues. The CDR3 here is CRVAGGPGNEQFF. The CDR3 DNA reads as TGCAGAGTAGCGGGAGGGCCCGGCAATGAGCAGTTCTTC.

V usage is TRBV12-3 or TRBV12-4 and J usage is TRBJ2-2; D is undetermined. This CDR3 comprises 13 residues. Trimming cost V 3 bases and J 3 bases, with 5 bases left between them. The CDR3 region has the DNA TGTGCCAGCAGTTTTAAGTACACCGGGGAGCTGTTTTTT. This translates into CASSFKYTGELFF.

This clonotype was found a few times. The genes are TRBV7-9 and TRBJ2-3, with 10 bases identical to TRBD1. The trim removed 4 bases at V and 2 bases at J, leaving 3 bases unmatched. Germline-derived CDR1 and CDR2 are SEHNR and FQNEAQ (reference sequence). This CDR3 has 15 amino acids. The CDR3 DNA is TGTGCCAGCAGCTCCGGGACAGGGGACACAGATACGCAGTATTTT. Protein: CASSSGTGDTDTQYF.

This clonotype is a singleton in its sample. The J gene is TRBJ1-2, the V gene TRBV2; D not certain. V lost 7 bases, J lost 8 bases, and 8 bases lay in between. Germline loops: CDR1 SNHLY, CDR2 FYNNEI. CDR3 size: 10 residues. The CDR3 region is CASITYGYTF. The CDR3 nucleotides are TGTGCCAGCATAACTTACGGCTACACCTTC.

This clonotype was seen a handful of times. The gene calls are TRBV11-2 and TRBJ2-5, with TRBD1 as a possible D gene (6 bases). The ends were cut back, 4 bases at V and 1 base at J, with 10 bases in the middle. Per germline, CDR1 SGHAT and CDR2 FQNNGV. The CDR3 has 14 amino acids. CDR3 sequence: CASSSGQIQETQYF. In nucleotides, the CDR3 is TGTGCCAGCAGCTCAGGACAGATCCAAGAGACCCAGTACTTC. Full variable domain (remainder filled in from reference TRBV11-2 and TRBJ2-5): EAGVAQSPRYKIIEKRQSVAFWCNPISGHATLYWYQQILGQGPKLLIQFQNNGVVDDSQLPKDRFSAERLKGVDSTLKIQPAKLEDSAVYLCASSSGQIQETQYFGPGTRLLVL.

The CDR3 loop reads CSATGTGRNEQFF. DNA for the CDR3: TGCAGTGCTACCGGGACAGGTCGGAATGAGCAGTTCTTC. This chain links TRBV20-1 with TRBJ2-1; 8 bases are shared with TRBD1. The trim removed 4 bases at V and 7 bases at J, leaving 6 bases unmatched. There are 13 residues in the CDR3. Germline values: CDR1 DFQATT, CDR2 SNEGSKA (reference sequence).

This clonotype was counted many times. V and J are TRBV14 and TRBJ1-3, with 8 bases identical to TRBD1. V lost 3 bases and J lost 5; bases outside the gene matches: 12. CDR1 and CDR2 (germline): SGHDN, FVKESK. The CDR3 extends over 17 amino acids. The CDR3 spells CASSHLTGTGRRNTIYF. The CDR3 bases are TGTGCCAGCAGCCACCTGACCGGGACAGGCCGTAGAAACACCATATATTTT.

This clonotype has more than one count but fewer than ten. The chain links TRBV25-1 to TRBJ1-1; TRBD1 might be the D (6 bases). Trimming pared 6 bases from V and 4 bases from J, leaving 12 bases between. The CDR3 is 13 amino acids. Germline V gives CDR1 MGHDK, CDR2 SYGVNS. As DNA, the CDR3 is TGTGCCAGCAGAGAGCACAGGGCCACTGAAGCTTTCTTT. Translated, it gives CASREHRATEAFF.

The rearrangement joins TRBV27 to TRBJ2-1; no clear D. V lost 2 bases to trimming and J lost 7 bases, with 21 bases between them. Germline V CDR1 and CDR2: MNHEY, SMNVEV (reference sequence). This CDR3 has 17 amino acids. As DNA, the CDR3 is TGTGCCAGCAGTTTACGGTCCTCAATAGCTGGGGTAAATGAGCAGTTCTTC. Amino acids: CASSLRSSIAGVNEQFF.

The chain carries TRBV7-2 and TRBJ2-7, with TRBD2 identical over 9 bases. The CDR3 runs to 16 residues. In germline, CDR1 is SGHTA, CDR2 FQGNSA. The trim removed 5 bases at V and 5 bases at J, leaving 13 bases unmatched. CDR3 nucleotides: TGTGCCAGCAGCCGCTTCTCGGGTAGCGGGAGCGACGAGCAGTACTTC. Protein product: CASSRFSGSGSDEQYF.

This clonotype was found a few times. The chain couples TRBV25-1 to TRBJ2-7, with D tentatively TRBD2 (5 bases). Per the germline V gene, CDR1 is MGHDK and CDR2 is SYGVNS. The CDR3 runs to 14 residues. Trimming stripped 4 bases from V and 1 base from J, with 11 bases between. The CDR3 DNA reads as TGTGCCAGCAGTGGCGACTACTATTCCTACGAGCAGTACTTC. This translates into CASSGDYYSYEQYF.

This clonotype was seen a handful of times. The chain is built from TRBV4-2 and TRBJ2-7, with 10 bases matching TRBD2. Trimming cost V 1 base and J 7 bases; bases outside gene matches: 13. The CDR3 covers 17 residues. Germline lookup yields CDR1 LGHNA and CDR2 YNFKEQ. The CDR3 DNA sequence: TGTGCCAGCAGCCAAGGGGGGCAGGGTAGCGGGAGGAGGGAGCAGTACTTC. It yields the protein CASSQGGQGSGRREQYF.

In this sample, this clonotype turned up a few times. This chain links TRBV4-2 with TRBJ1-2; unclear D gene. The germline V and J ends were trimmed by 0 bases and 4 bases, with 15 bases remaining between them. The CDR3 has 16 amino acids. Per the germline V gene, CDR1 is LGHNA and CDR2 is YNFKEQ. The CDR3 region is CASSQDMTPGVYGYTF. The CDR3 bases are TGTGCCAGCAGCCAAGATATGACCCCTGGAGTCTATGGCTACACCTTC.

The CDR3 protein is CASSQPGLDNYEQYF. The CDR3 nucleotides read TGTGCCAGCAGCCAACCCGGACTAGATAACTACGAGCAGTACTTC. The rearrangement links TRBV4-2 to TRBJ2-7; 7 positions match TRBD2. The CDR3 is 15 amino acids. Looked up from germline, CDR1 is LGHNA and CDR2 is YNFKEQ. Trimming took 2 bases from V and 3 from J; bases not matched to a gene: 7.

This clonotype has more than one count but fewer than ten. The chain links TRBV12-3 or TRBV12-4 to TRBJ2-7, with 9 bases fitting TRBD2. V lost 1 base, J lost 6 bases, and 7 bases stayed unmatched. The CDR3 contains 15 residues. CDR3 in DNA: TGTGCCAGCAGTTTAGGACTAGCGGAGTACGGCGAGCAGTACTTC. It yields the protein CASSLGLAEYGEQYF.